This T cell receptor (beta chain) was documented in a study of T cells after yellow fever vaccination. General study findings and limits: In FACS-sorted repertoires, abundant clonotypes from the bulk population could appear as contaminants. Clones from primary vaccination mostly reappeared after the booster (roughly 95% CD4, under 90% CD8). Weaker overall was a secondary response that nonetheless peaked faster, on day 5 versus 15.

Synthesis of TCR cDNA relied on 5'RACE template switching, which attached a universal primer site and UMIs. TCRdb fed the 5' RACE reads into MiXCR, producing one record per CDR3 protein. Of under 400,000 distinct CDR3 sequences listed, under 15% were seen once; the top ten hold 3.2%. This clonotype turned up a few times. Antigen unknown. The ends were cut back, 6 bases at V and 3 bases at J, with 17 bases in the middle. Germline V gene sequence: CDR1 MNHNY, CDR2 SVGAGI (reference sequence). This CDR3 is built from 15 residues. The V gene is TRBV6-6, the J gene TRBJ1-2; the D gene is possibly TRBD1 (6 bases). The clonotype was recovered from a man younger than 35 who received the YFV17D yellow fever vaccine. Sequences were derived from CD4+ T cells sorted from PBMCs, sampled 15 days after the yellow fever booster vaccination. The CDR3 loop reads CASRPLGGHDYGYTF. CDR3 in DNA: TGTGCCAGCAGACCGCTGGGGGGGCACGACTATGGCTACACCTTC.